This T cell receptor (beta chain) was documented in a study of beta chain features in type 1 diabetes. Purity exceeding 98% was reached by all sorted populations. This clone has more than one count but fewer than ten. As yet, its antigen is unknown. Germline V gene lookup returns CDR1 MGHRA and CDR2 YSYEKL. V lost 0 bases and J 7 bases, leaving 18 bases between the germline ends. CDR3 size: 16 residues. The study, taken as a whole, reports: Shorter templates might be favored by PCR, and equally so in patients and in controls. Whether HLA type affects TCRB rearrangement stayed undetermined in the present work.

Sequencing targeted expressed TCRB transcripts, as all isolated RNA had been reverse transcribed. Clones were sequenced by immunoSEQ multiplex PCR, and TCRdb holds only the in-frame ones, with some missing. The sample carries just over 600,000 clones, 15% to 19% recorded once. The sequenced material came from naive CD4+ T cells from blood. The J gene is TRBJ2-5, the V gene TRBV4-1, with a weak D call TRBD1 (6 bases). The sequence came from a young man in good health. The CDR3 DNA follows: TGCGCCAGCAGCCAAGATCGTGGTGGGGGCTCGGGGACCCAGTACTTC. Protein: CASSQDRGGGSGTQYF.